The subject of this entry is one TCR beta chain. Its antigen is undetermined. Germline values: CDR1 SGHAT, CDR2 FQNNGV. V was pared by 1 base and J by 7 bases, with 13 bases of the junction left unmatched. The length of the CDR3 is 19 residues. These data belong to a study of cytomegalovirus exposure and HLA in healthy donors. Notes on the study in general: A likely sequencing artifact accounted for one observed cluster of highly shared sequence variants.

Researchers ran the PCR with 60 Vbeta and 13 Jbeta primers. Sequencing used immunoSEQ multiplex PCR; TCRdb keeps in-frame clones, though not all of them. The sample records 100,000 to 150,000 clones, roughly 68% being singletons. V usage is TRBV11-2 and J usage is TRBJ2-1; 13 positions agree with TRBD2. This clonotype originated in a woman aged 45-59 years in good health and CMV-seropositive. The specimen was PBMCs. The CDR3 reads CASSLVTSGGAWEGNEQFF. The CDR3 DNA sequence: TGTGCCAGCAGCTTAGTCACTAGCGGGGGGGCGTGGGAGGGGAATGAGCAGTTCTTC. The entire variable domain, with the rest obtained from reference TRBV11-2 and TRBJ2-1, is as follows: EAGVAQSPRYKIIEKRQSVAFWCNPISGHATLYWYQQILGQGPKLLIQFQNNGVVDDSQLPKDRFSAERLKGVDSTLKIQPAKLEDSAVYLCASSLVTSGGAWEGNEQFFGPGTRLTVL.